The 12 T cell receptor beta chains reported below all come from one sample, sequenced in a study of molecular identifiers for immune sequencing clone quantification. Each CDR3 protein is one row after TCRdb ran MiXCR on the PCR reads. The table records about 640,000 distinct CDR3 sequences, about 20% of them present only once. Sequencing was performed on naive CD8+ T cells from blood, with Jurkat cell RNA spiked in. Subset described: FACS-sorted CD8+CD4-CCR7+CD45RA+ naive T cells. The receptors here all came from a human donor in good health. Some libraries in this study had Jurkat cell RNA spiked in.

The sample holds many counts of this clonotype. The chain carries TRBV21-1 and TRBJ1-4; the D segment call TRBD1 is taken from the table without a DNA check. TRBV21-1 is termed a pseudogene. The CDR3 has 20 residues. CDR3 loop: CASSPNDSKNPETTNEKLFF. As DNA, the CDR3 is TGTGCCAGCAGCCCAAACGACAGCAAGAACCCCGAAACAACTAATGAAAAACTGTTTTTT.

As to this clonotype: A much larger clone sits a single nucleotide away, making a read error possible. The chain has TRBV27 and TRBJ2-1; 9 nucleotides agree with TRBD1. The CDR3 has 16 residues. Looked up from germline, CDR1 is MNHEY and CDR2 is SMNVEV (reference sequence). CDR3 DNA: TGTGCCAGCGGTTTAACAGGGGGCGCGTTGTGGAATGAGCAGTTCTTC. Translating it yields CASGLTGGALWNEQFF.

On this clonotype: Since a much larger clone is just one base distant, this may be a read error. The V gene is TRBV27, the J gene TRBJ1-1, with unresolved D. CDR1 is MNHEY, CDR2 SMNVEV, per germline (reference sequence). The CDR3 is 15 residues long. V lost 3 bases, J lost 5 bases, and 16 bases lay in between. CDR3 protein: CASSLGCLGGTEAFF. As DNA, the CDR3 is TGTGCCAGCAGTTTGGGATGTTTGGGTGGAACTGAAGCTTTCTTT.

This clonotype was recorded at least ten times. This chain links TRBV19 with TRBJ2-2; D is unresolved. CDR3 length equals 14 residues. From germline, CDR1 is LNHDA and CDR2 SQIVND (reference sequence). The ends were cut back, 2 bases at V and 2 bases at J, with 6 bases in the middle. The CDR3 spells CASSIIGNTGELFF. The CDR3 DNA sequence: TGTGCCAGTAGTATAATTGGCAACACCGGGGAGCTGTTTTTT.

This clonotype was observed a few times. The CDR3: CATSNRDNADTQYF. The CDR3 DNA follows: TGTGCCACCAGTAACCGGGATAATGCAGATACGCAGTATTTT. The genes are TRBV24-1 and TRBJ2-3; a possible D gene is TRBD2 (5 bases). Germline values: CDR1 KGHDR, CDR2 SFDVKD. The CDR3 has 14 amino acids. V was shortened by 6 bases and J by 4 bases, with 13 bases between the two germline ends.

In the case of this clonotype: Possible read error: a much larger clone is one base away. This sequence joins TRBV12-3 or TRBV12-4 and TRBJ1-4, with D unresolved. This CDR3 is built from 17 residues. The CDR3 loop reads CASSPPPGWSANENLFF. The CDR3 region has the DNA TGTGCCAGCAGCCCCCCGCCCGGGTGGTCGGCTAATGAAAACCTGTTTTTT.

This clonotype was seen ten or more times. This rearrangement joins TRBV27 to TRBJ2-7; D is possibly TRBD1 (5 bases). The germline gives CDR1 MNHEY, CDR2 SMNVEV (reference sequence). The CDR3 has 13 amino acids. V lost 5 bases, J lost 2 bases, and 10 bases lay in between. Here the CDR3 DNA reads TGTGCCAGCAGTGTCACAGGTGCCTACGAGCAGTACTTC. It is translated as CASSVTGAYEQYF.

In its sample, this clonotype was seen a few times. The genes are TRBV19 and TRBJ1-2; 8 nucleotides agree with TRBD1. With V trimmed by 6 bases and J by 4 bases, 10 bases remained unmatched. The CDR3 covers 15 residues. From germline, CDR1 is LNHDA and CDR2 SQIVND (reference sequence). CDR3 nucleotides: TGTGCCAGTAGGGTGGGGGACAGGAGTACCTATGGCTACACCTTC. Its protein is CASRVGDRSTYGYTF.

This clonotype was recorded at least ten times. The chain links TRBV29-1 to TRBJ1-2; unclear D gene. V lost 5 bases and J lost 11, with 21 bases in between. This CDR3 comprises 13 residues. CDR1 SQVTM and CDR2 ANQGSEA come from the germline V gene. The CDR3 spells CSVKAGSDIPYTF. The CDR3 region has the DNA TGCAGCGTTAAGGCCGGTTCGGATATCCCTTACACCTTC.

This clonotype occurred many times. V and J are TRBV19 and TRBJ2-7; D is perhaps TRBD1 (7 bases). V was clipped by 5 bases and J by 1 base, with 12 bases between them. The CDR3 is 14 residues long. Germline CDR1 LNHDA, CDR2 SQIVND (reference sequence). The CDR3 reads CASSAGTASYEQYF. The CDR3, as DNA: TGTGCCAGTAGTGCGGGGACAGCATCCTACGAGCAGTACTTC. Full variable domain (missing parts from reference TRBV19 and TRBJ2-7): DGGITQSPKYLFRKEGQNVTLSCEQNLNHDAMYWYRQDPGQGLRLIYYSQIVNDFQKGDIAEGYSVSREKKESFPLTVTSAQKNPTAFYLCASSAGTASYEQYFGPGTRLTVT.

As to this clonotype: This may come from a read error, since a much larger clone is one base off. The V call is TRBV25-1, the J call TRBJ1-1; D is perhaps TRBD1 (5 bases). This CDR3 spans 13 amino acids. From germline, CDR1 is MGHDK and CDR2 SYGVNS. The DNA for the CDR3 is TGTGCCTGCAGTGATTCCTGGGGGACTGAAGCTTTCTTT. Its protein product is CACSDSWGTEAFF.

This clonotype appeared many times. The genes are TRBV9 and TRBJ1-6, with D unresolved. The CDR3 length is 16 residues. V lost 0 bases and J 4 bases, leaving 11 bases between the germline ends. Germline V CDR1 and CDR2: SGDLS, YYNGEE. The DNA for the CDR3 is TGTGCCAGCAGCGTAGGCGACACTGGATATAATTCACCCCTCCACTTT. Translating gives CASSVGDTGYNSPLHF.